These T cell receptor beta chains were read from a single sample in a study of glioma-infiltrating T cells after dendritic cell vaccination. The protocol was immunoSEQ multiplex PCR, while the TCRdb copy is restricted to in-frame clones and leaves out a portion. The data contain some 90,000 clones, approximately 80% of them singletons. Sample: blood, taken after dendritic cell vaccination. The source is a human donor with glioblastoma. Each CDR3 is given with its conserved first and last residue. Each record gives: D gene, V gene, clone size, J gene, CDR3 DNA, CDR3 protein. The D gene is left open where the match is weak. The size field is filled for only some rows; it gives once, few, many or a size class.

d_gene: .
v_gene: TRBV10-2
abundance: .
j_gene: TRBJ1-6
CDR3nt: TGCGCCAGCAATACAGGGTCGGGGAATTCACCCCTCCACTTT
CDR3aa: CASNTGSGNSPLHF

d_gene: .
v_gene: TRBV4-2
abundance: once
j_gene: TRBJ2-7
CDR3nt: TGTGCCAGCAGCCTCCGACTAGCCTACGAGCAGTACTTC
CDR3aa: CASSLRLAYEQYF

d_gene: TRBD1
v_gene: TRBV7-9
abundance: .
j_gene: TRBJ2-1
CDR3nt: TGTGCCAGCAGCCCGGGACAGGGGGGAGGAGACAATGAGCAGTTCTTC
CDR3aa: CASSPGQGGGDNEQFF

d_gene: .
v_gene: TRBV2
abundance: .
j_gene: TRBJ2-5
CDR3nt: TGTGCCAGCAGTGAACTGCGGGAGACCCAGTACTTC
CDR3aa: CASSELRETQYF

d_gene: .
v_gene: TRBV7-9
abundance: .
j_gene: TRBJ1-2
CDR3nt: TGTGCCAGCAGCCGGGAGACCAGGTACACCTTC
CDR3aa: CASSRETRYTF

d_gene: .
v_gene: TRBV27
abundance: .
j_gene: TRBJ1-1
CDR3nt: TGTGCCAGCAGTTTATATTTGGGGAGGAACACTGAAGCTTTCTTT
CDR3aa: CASSLYLGRNTEAFF

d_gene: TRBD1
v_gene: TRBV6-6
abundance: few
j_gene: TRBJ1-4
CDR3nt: TGTGCCAGCGGCGGGACAGAGGAAAAACTGTTTTTT
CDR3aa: CASGGTEEKLFF

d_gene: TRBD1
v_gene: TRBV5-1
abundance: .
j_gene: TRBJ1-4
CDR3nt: TGCGCCAGCAGCTTTTACAGGGGCGCGCCTAATGAAAAACTGTTTTTT
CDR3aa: CASSFYRGAPNEKLFF

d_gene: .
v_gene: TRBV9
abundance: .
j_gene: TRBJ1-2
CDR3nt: TGTGCCAGCAGCGTAGCTTACCAGGGCTACACCTTC
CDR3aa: CASSVAYQGYTF

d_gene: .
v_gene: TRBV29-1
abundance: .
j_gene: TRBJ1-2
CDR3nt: TGCAGCGTTGGTGGGGGGACTTCCCTTTATGGCTACACCTTC
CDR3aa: CSVGGGTSLYGYTF

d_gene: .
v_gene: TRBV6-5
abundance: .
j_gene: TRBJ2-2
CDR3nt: TGTGCCAGCAATCGGGGTGGCACCGGGGAGCTGTTTTTT
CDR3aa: CASNRGGTGELFF

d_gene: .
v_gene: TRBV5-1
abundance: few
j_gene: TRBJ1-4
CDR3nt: TGCGCCAGCAGCTTCGAGTCAGCTCGGGGTGAAAAACTGTTTTTT
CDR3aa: CASSFESARGEKLFF

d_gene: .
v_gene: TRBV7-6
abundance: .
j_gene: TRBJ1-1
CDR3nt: TGTGCCAGCAGCCTACAGGTGAACACTGAAGCTTTCTTT
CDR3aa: CASSLQVNTEAFF

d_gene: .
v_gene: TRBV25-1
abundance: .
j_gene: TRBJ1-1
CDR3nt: TGTGCCAGCAGTGAATTAATGAACACTGAAGCTTTCTTT
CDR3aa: CASSELMNTEAFF

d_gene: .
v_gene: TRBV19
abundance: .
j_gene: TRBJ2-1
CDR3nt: TGTGCCAGTAGGCCGGCTAGCCACTCCTACAATGAGCAGTTCTTC
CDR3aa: CASRPASHSYNEQFF

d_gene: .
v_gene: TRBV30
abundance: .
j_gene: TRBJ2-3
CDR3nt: TGTGCCTGGAGCTCGGACAGCTACAGCACAGATACGCAGTATTTT
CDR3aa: CAWSSDSYSTDTQYF

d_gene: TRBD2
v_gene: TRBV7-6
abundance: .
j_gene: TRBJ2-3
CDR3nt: TGTGCCAGCAGCTTAGCAGCGGGGGGGAGCACAGATACGCAGTATTTT
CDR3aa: CASSLAAGGSTDTQYF

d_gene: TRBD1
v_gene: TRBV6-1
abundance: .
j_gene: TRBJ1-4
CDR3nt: TGTGCCAGCAGGCCTCCGGGACAGATAAATGAAAAACTGTTTTTT
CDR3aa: CASRPPGQINEKLFF

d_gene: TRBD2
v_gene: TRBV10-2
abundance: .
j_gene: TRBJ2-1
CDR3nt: TGCGCCAGCAGTGAGAGACTAGCGACCACCTACAATGAGCAGTTCTTC
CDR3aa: CASSERLATTYNEQFF

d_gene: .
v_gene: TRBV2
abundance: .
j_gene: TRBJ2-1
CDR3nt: TGTGCCAGCAGTGAAGTGCGGGCTTCCGCGGGCGATGAGCAGTTCTTC
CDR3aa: CASSEVRASAGDEQFF

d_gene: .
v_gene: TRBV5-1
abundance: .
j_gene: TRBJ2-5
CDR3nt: TGCGCCAGCATGCGAGTTGGACTCAGTCAAGAGACCCAGTACTTC
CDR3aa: CASMRVGLSQETQYF

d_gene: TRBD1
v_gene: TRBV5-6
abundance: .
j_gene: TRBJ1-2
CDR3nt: TGTGCCAGCAGACTGGGGACAGTGGGCTACACCTTC
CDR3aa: CASRLGTVGYTF

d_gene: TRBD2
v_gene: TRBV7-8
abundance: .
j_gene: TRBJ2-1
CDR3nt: TGTGCCAGCAGCTTAGGGACTAGCGGGAGTGGCTACAATGAGCAGTTCTTC
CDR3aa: CASSLGTSGSGYNEQFF

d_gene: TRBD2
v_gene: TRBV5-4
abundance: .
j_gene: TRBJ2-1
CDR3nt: TGTGCCAGCAGCTTGGCGGGGGCGGGAGGTCTCGGCAATGAGCAGTTCTTC
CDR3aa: CASSLAGAGGLGNEQFF

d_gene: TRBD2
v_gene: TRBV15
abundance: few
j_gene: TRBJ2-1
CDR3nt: TGTGCCACCTTCGAACTAGCGGGAGGTCAAAGTGAGCAGTTCTTC
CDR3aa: CATFELAGGQSEQFF

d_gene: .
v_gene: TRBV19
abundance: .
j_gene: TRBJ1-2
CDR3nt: TGTGCCAGTAGTACCCAGCGTACTTCGATATATAACTATGGCTACACCTTC
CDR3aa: CASSTQRTSIYNYGYTF

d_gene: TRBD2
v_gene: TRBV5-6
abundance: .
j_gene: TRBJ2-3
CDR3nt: TGTGCCAGCAGCTTGGAGCGGGGGACCACCCCCGGTACGCAGTATTTT
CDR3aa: CASSLERGTTPGTQYF

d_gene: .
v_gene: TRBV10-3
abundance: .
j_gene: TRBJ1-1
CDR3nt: TGTGCCATCAGTGTTAGGGAACAGGGTGTCACTGAAGCTTTCTTT
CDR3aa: CAISVREQGVTEAFF

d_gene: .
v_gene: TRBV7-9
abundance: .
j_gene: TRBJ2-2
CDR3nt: TGTGCCAGCAGCTTACGGCAGGGGACCGGGGAGCTGTTTTTT
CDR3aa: CASSLRQGTGELFF

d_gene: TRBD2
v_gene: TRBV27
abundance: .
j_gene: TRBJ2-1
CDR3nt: TGTGCCAGCAGCCCGACTAGCGGGAGCTATGAGCAGTTCTTC
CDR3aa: CASSPTSGSYEQFF

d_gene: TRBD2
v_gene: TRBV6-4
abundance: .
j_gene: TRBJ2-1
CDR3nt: TGTGCCAGCAGTGTTGCAGCGGGATCCTACAATGAGCAGTTCTTC
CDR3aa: CASSVAAGSYNEQFF

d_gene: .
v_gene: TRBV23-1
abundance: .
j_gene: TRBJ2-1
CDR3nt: TGCGCCAGCAGTCAATCGGTCGGGGTAGGGAACAATGAGCAGTTCTTC
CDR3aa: CASSQSVGVGNNEQFF

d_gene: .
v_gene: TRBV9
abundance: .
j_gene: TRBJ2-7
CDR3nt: TGTGCCAGCAGCGTCACAGGGTGGGACGAGCAGTACTTC
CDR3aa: CASSVTGWDEQYF

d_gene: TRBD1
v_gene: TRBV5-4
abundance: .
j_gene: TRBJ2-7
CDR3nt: TGTGCCAGCAGTCCGGGACAGCTCAACTCCTACGAGCAGTACTTC
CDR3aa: CASSPGQLNSYEQYF

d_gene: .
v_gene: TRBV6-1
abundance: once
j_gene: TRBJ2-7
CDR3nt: TGTGCCAGCAGTGAAGGACTTGGGCAGTACTTC
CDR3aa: CASSEGLGQYF

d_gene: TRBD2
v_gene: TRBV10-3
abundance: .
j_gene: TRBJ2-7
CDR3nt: TGTGCCATCAGTGAGTCTCTAGCGGGGGTCAACTCCTACGAGCAGTACTTC
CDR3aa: CAISESLAGVNSYEQYF

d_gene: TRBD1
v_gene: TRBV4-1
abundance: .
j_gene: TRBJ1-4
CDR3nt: TGCGCCAGCAACCTAGGTGAGGGGGCAAACGAAAAACTGTTTTTT
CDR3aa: CASNLGEGANEKLFF

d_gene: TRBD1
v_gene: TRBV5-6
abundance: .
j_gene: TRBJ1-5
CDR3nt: TGTGCCAGCAGCTTGAGGGGGCAATGGGCATCATATAGCAATCAGCCCCAGCATTTT
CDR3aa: CASSLRGQWASYSNQPQHF

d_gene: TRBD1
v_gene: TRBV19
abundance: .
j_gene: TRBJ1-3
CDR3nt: TGTGCCAGTAGCGACGGACAGGCACCCACGGGTAACACCATATATTTT
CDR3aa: CASSDGQAPTGNTIYF

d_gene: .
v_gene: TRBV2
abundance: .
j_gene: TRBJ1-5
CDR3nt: TGTGCCAGCAGTGGGTCCCGGGGAGGAGCTCAGCCCCAGCATTTT
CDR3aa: CASSGSRGGAQPQHF